Detailed here is one T cell receptor (beta chain). The CDR3 spans 16 residues. The V end lost 5 bases, the J end lost 0 bases, and 16 bases lay between the germline ends. Germline lookup yields CDR1 SGDLS and CDR2 YYNGEE. This entry belongs to a study of OX40 agonist ivuxolimab in advanced cancers. TCRdb's copy holds only in-frame clones and misses some; the assay was immunoSEQ multiplex PCR. This sample carries under 20,000 clones, less than 85% of them seen once, and the ten largest clones take around 33%. The genes are TRBV9 and TRBJ2-3; perhaps TRBD1 as D (6 bases). The sequencing here drew on CD4+ or CD8+ T cells sorted from blood, taken in a trial of the OX40 agonist ivuxolimab. The sequence came from an adult with an advanced solid tumor such as melanoma, head and neck, liver or kidney cancer. The CDR3 is CASRYNRDTSTDTQYF. In DNA, the CDR3 is TGTGCCAGCAGGTATAACCGGGACACAAGCACAGATACGCAGTATTTT.